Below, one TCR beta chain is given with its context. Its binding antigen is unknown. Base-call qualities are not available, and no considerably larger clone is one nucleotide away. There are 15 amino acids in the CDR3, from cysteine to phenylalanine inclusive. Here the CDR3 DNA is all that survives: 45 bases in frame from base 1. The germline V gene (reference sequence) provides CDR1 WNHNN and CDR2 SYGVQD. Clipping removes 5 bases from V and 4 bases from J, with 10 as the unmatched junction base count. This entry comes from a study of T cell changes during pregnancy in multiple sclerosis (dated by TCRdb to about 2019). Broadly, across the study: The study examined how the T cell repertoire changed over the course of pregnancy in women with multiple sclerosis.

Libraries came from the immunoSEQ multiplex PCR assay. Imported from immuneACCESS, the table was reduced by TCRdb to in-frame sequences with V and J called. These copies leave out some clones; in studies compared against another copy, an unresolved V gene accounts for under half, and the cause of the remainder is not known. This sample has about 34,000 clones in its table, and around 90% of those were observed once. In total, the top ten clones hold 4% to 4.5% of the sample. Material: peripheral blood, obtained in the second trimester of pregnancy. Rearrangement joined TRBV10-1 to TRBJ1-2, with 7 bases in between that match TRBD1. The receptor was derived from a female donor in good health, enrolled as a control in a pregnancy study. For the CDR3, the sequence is CASSRGAGGSYGYTF. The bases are TGCGCCAGCAGTAGGGGGGCAGGGGGAAGCTATGGCTACACCTTC.